The rows below give T cell receptor beta chains drawn from one sample of a study of Graves' ophthalmopathy and Graves' hyperthyroidism. TCRdb passed the multiplex PCR reads through MiXCR, listing each CDR3 protein once. This sample has 200,000 to 250,000 distinct CDR3 sequences, with 45% found just once. The sequenced material came from peripheral blood. The receptors originated from an adult man with Graves' ophthalmopathy. Both conserved end residues are part of each CDR3. D genes are given only for firm matches. Clone size is stated in some rows and not others, as once, few, many or a class when expanded.

J gene	V gene	clone size	D gene	CDR3 DNA	CDR3 protein
TRBJ1-1	TRBV6-1	-	-	TGTGCCAGCAGAAGTCCAGGGGTAGGCACTGAAGCTTTCTTT	CASRSPGVGTEAFF
TRBJ1-5	TRBV5-4	-	TRBD1	TGTGCCAGCAGCCAAGAAGACACAGGGGGTTATAGCAATCAGCCCCAGCATTTT	CASSQEDTGGYSNQPQHF
TRBJ2-7	TRBV2	many	TRBD1	TGTGCCAGCAGCCGGGACAGATCCGAGCAGTACTTC	CASSRDRSEQYF
TRBJ2-2	TRBV29-1	many	-	TGCAGCGTTGAAACCGGCCTGGGGACCGGGGAGCTGTTTTTT	CSVETGLGTGELFF
TRBJ2-5	TRBV10-3	-	TRBD2	TGTGCCAGCAGGGTAGCGGGGGGGCTCCAAGAGACCCAGTACTTC	CASRVAGGLQETQYF
TRBJ1-6	TRBV7-8	many	-	TGTGCCAGCAGCCCAACAGGTCTTCCATCACCCCTCCACTTT	CASSPTGLPSPLHF
TRBJ1-4	TRBV29-1	-	-	TGCAGCGTTGAGAGCGTCGGGGTGGGACCTAATGAAAAACTGTTTTTT	CSVESVGVGPNEKLFF
TRBJ1-2	TRBV15	many	-	TGTGCCACCAGCAGAGATGGAACAGCTCGATTCCGTGGCTACACCTTC	CATSRDGTARFRGYTF
TRBJ2-7	TRBV10-2	-	TRBD1	TGCGCCAGCAGGAGGGGGACAGGGGATTACTACGAGCAGTACTTC	CASRRGTGDYYEQYF
TRBJ1-4	TRBV7-9	-	-	TGTGCCAGCAGCTTGGTGGGCAGGGCACGTGAAAAACTGTTTTTT	CASSLVGRAREKLFF
TRBJ1-5	TRBV24-1	-	-	TGTGCCACCAGTGACCGCCGGGATGCAGGCAATCAGCCCCAGCATTTT	CATSDRRDAGNQPQHF
TRBJ1-4	TRBV20-1	-	TRBD1	TGCAGTGCTAGAGATCCCGACAGGGGGAAAACTAATGAAAAACTGTTTTTT	CSARDPDRGKTNEKLFF
TRBJ2-7	TRBV10-3	medium-sized	-	TGTGCCATCAGTGAACCCCGGGACTCCTACGAGCAGTACTTC	CAISEPRDSYEQYF
TRBJ1-1	TRBV10-2	-	-	TGCGCCAGCAGTGAGTCTTTCAGGAACACTGAAGCTTTCTTT	CASSESFRNTEAFF
TRBJ1-1	TRBV2	many	TRBD1	TGTGCCAGCAGTGGGGACAGGGGGTTTGGCACTGAAGCTTTCTTT	CASSGDRGFGTEAFF
TRBJ1-2	TRBV7-8	few	TRBD1	TGTGCCAGCAGCTCCCGGGACAGGGGGCGATTAGCGTATGGCTACACCTTC	CASSSRDRGRLAYGYTF
TRBJ1-2	TRBV25-1	many	-	TGTGCCAGCAGTGAGGAAGGTTGGGGCTACACCTTC	CASSEEGWGYTF
TRBJ1-2	TRBV9	-	TRBD1	TGTGCCAGCAGCTTCTTAACAGGGGAATATGGCTACACCTTC	CASSFLTGEYGYTF
TRBJ1-1	TRBV7-2	once	-	TGTGCCAGCAGACTACCGGGAGGGGAGGCTGAAGCTTTCTTT	CASRLPGGEAEAFF
TRBJ2-2	TRBV19	few	-	TGTGCCAGTAGTGCACGGACAGTCGGGGAGCTGTTTTTT	CASSARTVGELFF
TRBJ1-1	TRBV28	many	TRBD1	TGTGCCAGCAGTTTAGACAGGGGGCCCTGGGGGGCTTTCTTT	CASSLDRGPWGAFF
TRBJ2-7	TRBV2	few	TRBD2	TGTGCCAGCAGTCCCCAAGACAGCGGGGAGTACTTC	CASSPQDSGEYF
TRBJ1-3	TRBV7-2	-	-	TGTGCCAGCAGCTTAGTACTGTCCTCTGGAAACACCATATATTTT	CASSLVLSSGNTIYF
TRBJ1-1	TRBV7-6	-	-	TGTGCCAGCAGCTTAGGGTTGGCCAGCAACACTGAAGCTTTCTTT	CASSLGLASNTEAFF
TRBJ1-5	TRBV12-3/TRBV12-4	-	-	TGTGCCAGCAGTTTAATACGCAGCAATCAGCCCCAGCATTTT	CASSLIRSNQPQHF
TRBJ1-1	TRBV29-1	-	-	TGCAGCGCCGAGGGCAGGGGAAGCACTGAAGCTTTCTTT	CSAEGRGSTEAFF
TRBJ1-6	TRBV9	-	-	TGTGCCAGCAGCCCCTTTGGTGGCCTTAATTCGCCCCTCCACTTT	CASSPFGGLNSPLHF
TRBJ1-1	TRBV18	once	-	TGTGCCAGCTCACCAAGTCAGGGCCTAAACACTGAAGCTTTCTTT	CASSPSQGLNTEAFF
TRBJ2-7	TRBV5-8	-	-	TGTGCCAGCAGCCAAAGTTCAAGTGAGCAGTACTTC	CASSQSSSEQYF
TRBJ1-6	TRBV7-9	few	-	TGTGCCACCACGGGGCGCAGCTCCTATAATTCACCCCTCCACTTT	CATTGRSSYNSPLHF
TRBJ1-2	TRBV7-2	-	TRBD1	TGTGCCAGCAGCTCGCCACAGGGGGGGGGGGGCTACACCTTC	CASSSPQGGGGYTF
TRBJ2-7	TRBV24-1	-	-	TGTGCCACCAGTGATCCAGGGGTGAGCTCCTACGAGCAGTACTTC	CATSDPGVSSYEQYF
TRBJ2-2	TRBV7-9	-	-	TGTGCCAGCAGCCGTTCACAGGGGAACACCGGGGAGCTGTTTTTT	CASSRSQGNTGELFF
TRBJ2-7	TRBV19	-	-	TGTGCCAGTAGTGAGTCAGGGGGGACCTTCTACGAGCAGTACTTC	CASSESGGTFYEQYF
TRBJ1-2	TRBV29-1	-	-	TGCAGCGTTGAAGGGGGTCGGGGTTATGGCTACACCTTC	CSVEGGRGYGYTF
TRBJ1-2	TRBV7-9	-	TRBD1	TGTGCCAGCAGCTTAGGCCAGGGGGCCTTCAATGGCTACACCTTC	CASSLGQGAFNGYTF
TRBJ1-4	TRBV10-3	few	-	TGTGCCATGGGCCCAGGGTCAAAAGAAAAACTGTTTTTT	CAMGPGSKEKLFF
TRBJ2-5	TRBV2	few	TRBD1	TGTGCCAGCACCCTCGACAGGGGGCTTGAGACCCAGTACTTC	CASTLDRGLETQYF
TRBJ2-2	TRBV28	-	-	TGTGCCAGCAGTTTAGTGGGGGGGCGGGACACCGGGGAGCTGTTTTTT	CASSLVGGRDTGELFF
TRBJ2-7	TRBV20-1	few	-	TGCAGTGCTAGAGTCCCGCTAGTCTCCGAGCAGTACTTC	CSARVPLVSEQYF
TRBJ2-5	TRBV28	-	-	TGTGCCAGCAGCCCTCAGGCTACTCGGACCCAGTACTTC	CASSPQATRTQYF
TRBJ1-1	TRBV25-1	many	-	TGTGCCAGCAGTGAAATAAGGTCTGGGTCAGGCGCGGTGAACACTGAAGCTTTCTTT	CASSEIRSGSGAVNTEAFF